This entry is about one T cell receptor beta chain. What it binds is not known. Here immunoSEQ multiplex PCR was the method, and the copy in TCRdb shows in-frame clones only, minus some. The sample lists fewer than 150,000 clones; roughly nine tenths were seen once. The sample originates from a study of Tregs in tolerant kidney transplant recipients. With V trimmed by 5 bases and J by 5 bases, 8 bases remained unmatched. Germline CDR1 reads SGHTA; CDR2 reads FQGNSA. There are 14 residues in the CDR3. Unstimulated regulatory T cells (CD4+CD25+CD127-), CD4+CD25- non-regulatory cells, CD4 and CD8 cells were FACS-sorted from thawed PBMCs. General study results and limits: Tregs expanded with activated donor B cells seemed most donor-specific.

V gene TRBV7-2 combines with J gene TRBJ2-5, with TRBD1 matching 7 bases. The specimen sequenced was CD4+ T cells from blood. The sequence derives from a human donor in good health. The CDR3 coding sequence is TGTGCCAGCAGCCTCGACAGGGTGACCGAGACCCAGTACTTC. This gives the protein CASSLDRVTETQYF. The full variable domain, its missing parts supplied by reference TRBV7-2 and TRBJ2-5, is GAGVSQSPSNKVTEKGKDVELRCDPISGHTALYWYRQSLGQGLEFLIYFQGNSAPDKSGLPSDRFSAERTGGSVSTLTIQRTQQEDSAVYLCASSLDRVTETQYFGPGTRLLVL.